This paragraph covers one TCR beta chain sequence. This sample stems from a study of shared clonotypes between healthy human individuals. The wider study: Plates per donor: three CD4 naive, three CD4 memory, two CD8 naive, one CD8 memory.

Donors comprised healthy HIV-negative adults lacking recent acute infections or vaccinations. The repertoire was sequenced with immunoSEQ multiplex PCR; TCRdb's copy has only in-frame clones and lacks some. The sample contains more than 2 million clones, roughly 95% of which appear only once. Germline V gene lookup returns CDR1 MDHEN and CDR2 SYDVKM. CDR3 size: 13 residues. Trimming left V 6 bases short and J 8 bases short, with 13 bases between. The V call is TRBV28, the J call TRBJ1-4; TRBD1 is a possible D gene (5 bases). This TCR derives from a man between 18 and 35 years old in good health. The sequencing input was naive CD4+ T cells sorted from blood. The subset is: CD45RA+ positively selected. This chain's CDR3 is CASSPGRWEKLFF. The DNA of the CDR3 is TGTGCCAGCAGCCCGGGACGGTGGGAAAAACTGTTTTTT.